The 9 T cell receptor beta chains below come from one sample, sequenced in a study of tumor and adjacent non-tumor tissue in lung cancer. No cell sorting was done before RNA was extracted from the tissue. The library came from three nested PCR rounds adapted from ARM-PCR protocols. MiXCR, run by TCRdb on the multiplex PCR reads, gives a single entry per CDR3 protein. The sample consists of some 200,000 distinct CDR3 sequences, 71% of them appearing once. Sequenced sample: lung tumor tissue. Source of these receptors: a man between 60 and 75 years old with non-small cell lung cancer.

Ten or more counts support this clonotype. CDR3 sequence: CASSYAHRDYEQYF. The CDR3 nucleotides read TGTGCCAGCAGTTACGCTCATCGGGACTACGAGCAGTACTTC. This rearrangement joins TRBV6-2 or TRBV6-3 to TRBJ2-7; possibly TRBD2 for D (5 bases). Germline lookup yields CDR1 MNHEY and CDR2 SVGEGT. CDR3 size: 14 residues. Trimming shortened V by 2 bases and J by 3 bases, and 11 bases separated the two germline ends.

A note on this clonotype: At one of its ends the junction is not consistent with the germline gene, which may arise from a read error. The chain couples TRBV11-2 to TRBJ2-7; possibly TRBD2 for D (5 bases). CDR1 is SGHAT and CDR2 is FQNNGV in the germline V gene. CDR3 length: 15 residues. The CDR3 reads CASSEHRGPTVERYF. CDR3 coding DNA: TGTGCCAGCAGCGAGCATCGAGGTCCTACGGTCGAGCGGTACTTT.

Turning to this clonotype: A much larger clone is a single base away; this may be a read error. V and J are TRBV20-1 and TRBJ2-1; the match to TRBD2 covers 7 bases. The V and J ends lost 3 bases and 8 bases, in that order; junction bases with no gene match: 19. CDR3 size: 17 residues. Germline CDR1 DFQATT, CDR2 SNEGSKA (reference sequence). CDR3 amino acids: CSARGEGLVGAPDEQFF. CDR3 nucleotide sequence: TGCAGTGCTAGGGGCGAAGGACTAGTGGGTGCTCCAGATGAGCAGTTCTTC.

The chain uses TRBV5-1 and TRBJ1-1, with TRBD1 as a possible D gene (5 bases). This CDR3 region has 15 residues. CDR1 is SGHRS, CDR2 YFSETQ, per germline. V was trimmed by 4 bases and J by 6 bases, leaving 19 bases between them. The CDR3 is CASSPQVGVTPEAFF. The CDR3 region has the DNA TGCGCCAGCAGCCCGCAAGTAGGGGTGACCCCTGAAGCTTTCTTT.

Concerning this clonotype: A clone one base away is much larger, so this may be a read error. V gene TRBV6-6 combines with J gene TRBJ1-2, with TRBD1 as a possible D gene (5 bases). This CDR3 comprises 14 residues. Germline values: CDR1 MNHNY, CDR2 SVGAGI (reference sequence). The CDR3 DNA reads TGTGCCATTCAAGGGGTGAGGGTGCGGCATGGCCACACCTTC. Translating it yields CAIQGVRVRHGHTF.

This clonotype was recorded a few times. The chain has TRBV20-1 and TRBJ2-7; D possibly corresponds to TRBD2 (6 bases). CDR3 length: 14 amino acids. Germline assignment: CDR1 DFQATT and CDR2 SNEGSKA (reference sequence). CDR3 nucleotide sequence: TGCAGCTGGGGCAGGAGGGCACCTTTCTACGAGCAGTACTTC. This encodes CSWGRRAPFYEQYF.

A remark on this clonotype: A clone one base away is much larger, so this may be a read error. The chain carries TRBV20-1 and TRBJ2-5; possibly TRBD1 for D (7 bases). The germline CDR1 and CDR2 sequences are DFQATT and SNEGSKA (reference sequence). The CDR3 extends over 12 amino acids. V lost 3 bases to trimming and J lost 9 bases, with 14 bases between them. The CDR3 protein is CSARTGPGAQYF. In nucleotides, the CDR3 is TGCAGTGCTAGGACAGGGCCGGGGGCCCAGTACTTC.

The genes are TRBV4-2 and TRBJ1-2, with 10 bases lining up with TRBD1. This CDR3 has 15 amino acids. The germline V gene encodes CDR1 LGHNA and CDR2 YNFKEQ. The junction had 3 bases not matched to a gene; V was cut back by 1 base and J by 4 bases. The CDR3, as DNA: TGTGCCAGCAGCCAAGGGGACAGGGGAGGCTATGGCTACACCTTC. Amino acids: CASSQGDRGGYGYTF.

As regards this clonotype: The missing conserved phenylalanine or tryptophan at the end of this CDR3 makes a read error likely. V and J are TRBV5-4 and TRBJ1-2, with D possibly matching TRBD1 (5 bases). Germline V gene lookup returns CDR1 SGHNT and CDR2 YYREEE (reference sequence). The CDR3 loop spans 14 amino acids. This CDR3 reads CVLAMEGIAYSYTL. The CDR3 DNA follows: TGTGTGCTTGCCATGGAGGGGATAGCGTATAGCTACACCCTC.